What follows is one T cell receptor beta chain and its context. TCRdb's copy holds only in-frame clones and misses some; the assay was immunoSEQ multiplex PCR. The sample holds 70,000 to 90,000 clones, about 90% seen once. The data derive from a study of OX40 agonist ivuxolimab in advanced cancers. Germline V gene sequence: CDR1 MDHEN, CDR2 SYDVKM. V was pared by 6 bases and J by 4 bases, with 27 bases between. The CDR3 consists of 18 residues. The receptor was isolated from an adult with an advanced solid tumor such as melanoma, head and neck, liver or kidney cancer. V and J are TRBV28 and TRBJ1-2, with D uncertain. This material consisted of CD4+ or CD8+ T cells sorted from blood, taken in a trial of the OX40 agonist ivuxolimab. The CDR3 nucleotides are TGTGCCAGCAGCTTCAATCCTTGGATGGGCAGACTAGGCTATGGCTACACCTTC. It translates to CASSFNPWMGRLGYGYTF.